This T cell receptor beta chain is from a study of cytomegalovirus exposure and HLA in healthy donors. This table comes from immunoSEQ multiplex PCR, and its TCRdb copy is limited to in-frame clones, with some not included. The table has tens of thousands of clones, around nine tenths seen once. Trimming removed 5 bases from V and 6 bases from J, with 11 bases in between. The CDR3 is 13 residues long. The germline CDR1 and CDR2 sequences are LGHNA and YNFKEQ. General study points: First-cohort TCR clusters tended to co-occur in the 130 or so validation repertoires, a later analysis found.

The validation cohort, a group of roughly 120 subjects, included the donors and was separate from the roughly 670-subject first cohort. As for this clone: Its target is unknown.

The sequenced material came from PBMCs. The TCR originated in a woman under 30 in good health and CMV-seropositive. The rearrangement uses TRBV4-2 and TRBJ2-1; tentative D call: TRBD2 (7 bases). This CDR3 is CASSRGGANEQFF. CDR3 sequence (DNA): TGTGCCAGCAGCAGAGGGGGGGCCAATGAGCAGTTCTTC.